The entry below describes one T cell receptor (beta chain). What it binds is unknown. This sample stems from a study of cytomegalovirus exposure and HLA in healthy donors. Study-level results: Later analysis demonstrated an association between a missense DCLRE1C variant and TCR beta V- and J-gene trimming.

Amplification used 60 Vbeta primers and 13 Jbeta primers. Sequencing was performed with immunoSEQ multiplex PCR; in TCRdb, only in-frame clones are kept and a portion is missing. The table shows about 130,000 clones, with roughly 78% occurring only once. V lost 3 bases and J lost 4, with 7 bases in between. CDR3 length equals 13 residues. Germline V gene sequence: CDR1 SNHLY, CDR2 FYNNEI. The origin of this receptor is a man aged 40-55 years in good health and CMV-seronegative. The chain couples TRBV2 to TRBJ1-5, with D unclear. The sequenced sample was PBMCs. In DNA, the CDR3 is TGTGCCAGCAGTGATCAGGAAAATCAGCCCCAGCATTTT. Translation gives CASSDQENQPQHF.